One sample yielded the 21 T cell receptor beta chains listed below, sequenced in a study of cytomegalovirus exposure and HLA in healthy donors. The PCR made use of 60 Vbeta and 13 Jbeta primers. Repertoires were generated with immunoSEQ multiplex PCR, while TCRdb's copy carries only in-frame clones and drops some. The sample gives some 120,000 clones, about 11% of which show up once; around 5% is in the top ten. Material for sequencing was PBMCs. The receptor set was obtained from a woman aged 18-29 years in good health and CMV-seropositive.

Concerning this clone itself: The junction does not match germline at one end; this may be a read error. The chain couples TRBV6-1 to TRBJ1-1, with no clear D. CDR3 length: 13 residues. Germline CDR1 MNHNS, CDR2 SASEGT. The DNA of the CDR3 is TGTGCCAGCAATGAACTTAGAAACACTGAAGCTTTCTTT. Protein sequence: CASNELRNTEAFF.

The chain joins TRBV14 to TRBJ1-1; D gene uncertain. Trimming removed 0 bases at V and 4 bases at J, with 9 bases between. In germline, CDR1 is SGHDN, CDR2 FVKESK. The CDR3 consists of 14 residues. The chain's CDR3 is CASSQDLTVTEAFF. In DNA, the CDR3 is TGTGCCAGCAGCCAAGATCTAACAGTCACTGAAGCTTTCTTT.

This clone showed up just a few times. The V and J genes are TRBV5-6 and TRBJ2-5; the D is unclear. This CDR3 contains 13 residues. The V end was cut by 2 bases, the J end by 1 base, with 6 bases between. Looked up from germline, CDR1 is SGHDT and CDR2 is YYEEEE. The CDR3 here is CASSFFSQETQYF. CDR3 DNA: TGTGCCAGCAGCTTTTTCAGCCAAGAGACCCAGTACTTC.

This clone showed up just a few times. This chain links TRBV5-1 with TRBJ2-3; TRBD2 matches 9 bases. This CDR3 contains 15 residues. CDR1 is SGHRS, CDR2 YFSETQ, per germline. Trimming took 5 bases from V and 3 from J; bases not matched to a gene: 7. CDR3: CASRLQAGGTDTQYF. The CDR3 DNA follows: TGCGCCAGCAGATTGCAGGCGGGAGGGACAGATACGCAGTATTTT.

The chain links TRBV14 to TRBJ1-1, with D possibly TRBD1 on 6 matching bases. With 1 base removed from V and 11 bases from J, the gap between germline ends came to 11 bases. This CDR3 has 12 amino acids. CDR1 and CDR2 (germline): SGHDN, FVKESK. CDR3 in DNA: TGTGCCAGCAGCCAAGCGGACCAGGGGGCTTTCTTT. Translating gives CASSQADQGAFF. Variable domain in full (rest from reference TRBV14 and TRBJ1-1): EAGVTQFPSHSVIEKGQTVTLRCDPISGHDNLYWYRRVMGKEIKFLLHFVKESKQDESGMPNNRFLAERTGGTYSTLKVQPAELEDSGVYFCASSQADQGAFFGQGTRLTVV.

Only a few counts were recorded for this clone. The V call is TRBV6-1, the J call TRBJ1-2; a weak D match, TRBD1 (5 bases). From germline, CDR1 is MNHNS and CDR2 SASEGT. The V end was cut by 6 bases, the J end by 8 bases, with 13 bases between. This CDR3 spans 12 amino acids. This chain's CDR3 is CASRSTAGGYTF. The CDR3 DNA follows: TGTGCCAGCAGATCGACAGCGGGGGGCTACACCTTC.

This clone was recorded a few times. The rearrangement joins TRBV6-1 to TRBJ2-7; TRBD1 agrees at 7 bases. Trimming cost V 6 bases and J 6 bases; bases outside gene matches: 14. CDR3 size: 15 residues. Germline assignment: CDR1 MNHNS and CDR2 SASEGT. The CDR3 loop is CASRERGRREGEQYF. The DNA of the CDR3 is TGTGCCAGCAGAGAGAGGGGGCGCAGAGAAGGCGAGCAGTACTTC.

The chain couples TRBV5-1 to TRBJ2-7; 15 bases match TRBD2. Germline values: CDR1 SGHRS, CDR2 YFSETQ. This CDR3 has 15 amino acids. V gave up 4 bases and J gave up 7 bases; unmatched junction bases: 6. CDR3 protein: CASSAGLAGGPEQYF. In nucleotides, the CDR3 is TGCGCCAGCAGCGCGGGACTAGCGGGAGGACCGGAGCAGTACTTC.

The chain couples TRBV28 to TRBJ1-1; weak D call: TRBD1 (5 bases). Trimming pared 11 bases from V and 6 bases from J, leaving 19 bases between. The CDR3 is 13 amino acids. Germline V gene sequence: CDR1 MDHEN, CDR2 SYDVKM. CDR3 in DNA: TGTGCCGGAAGTCAGGGTTTAGGAGCTGAAGCTTTCTTT. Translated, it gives CAGSQGLGAEAFF. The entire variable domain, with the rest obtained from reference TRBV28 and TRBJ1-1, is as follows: DVKVTQSSRYLVKRTGEKVFLECVQDMDHENMFWYRQDPGLGLRLIYFSYDVKMKEKGDIPEGYSVSREKKERFSLILESASTNQTSMYLCAGSQGLGAEAFFGQGTRLTVV.

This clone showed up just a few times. In DNA, the CDR3 is TGTGCCACCTTGGGGCCCACAGGGGGGAACACTGAAGCTTTCTTT. This encodes CATLGPTGGNTEAFF. J is TRBJ1-1 and V is TRBV10-3, with 8 bases that match TRBD1. CDR1 and CDR2 (germline): ENHRY, SYGVKD. This CDR3 spans 15 amino acids. With 10 bases clipped from V and 1 base from J, the junction kept 11 bases outside the gene matches.

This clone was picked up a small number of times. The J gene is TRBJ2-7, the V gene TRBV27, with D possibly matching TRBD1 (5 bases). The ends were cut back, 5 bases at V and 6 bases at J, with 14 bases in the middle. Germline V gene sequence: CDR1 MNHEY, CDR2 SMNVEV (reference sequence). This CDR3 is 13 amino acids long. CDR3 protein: CASSRVQGGEQYF. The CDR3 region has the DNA TGTGCCAGCAGTCGAGTGCAGGGTGGCGAGCAGTACTTC.

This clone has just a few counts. The CDR3 spells CASSRGQNNQPQHF. The CDR3 nucleotides read TGTGCCAGCAGCCGTGGACAGAATAATCAGCCCCAGCATTTT. The J gene is TRBJ1-5, the V gene TRBV7-9, with TRBD1 as a possible D gene (6 bases). Between the trimmed V and J ends, which lost 5 bases and 4 bases, there was a span of 12 bases. The CDR3 runs to 14 residues. The germline gives CDR1 SEHNR, CDR2 FQNEAQ (reference sequence).

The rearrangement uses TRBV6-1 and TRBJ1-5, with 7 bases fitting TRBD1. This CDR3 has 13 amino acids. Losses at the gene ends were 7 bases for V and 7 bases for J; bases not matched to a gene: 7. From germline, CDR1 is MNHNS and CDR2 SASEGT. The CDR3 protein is CASTTGVWQPQHF. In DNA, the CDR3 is TGTGCCAGCACCACAGGGGTTTGGCAGCCCCAGCATTTT.

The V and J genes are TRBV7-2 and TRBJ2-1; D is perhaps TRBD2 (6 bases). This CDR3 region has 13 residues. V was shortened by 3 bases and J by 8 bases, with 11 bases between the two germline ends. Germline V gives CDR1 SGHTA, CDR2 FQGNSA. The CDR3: CASSFTSLDEQFF. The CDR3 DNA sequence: TGTGCCAGCAGCTTTACTAGCTTGGATGAGCAGTTCTTC. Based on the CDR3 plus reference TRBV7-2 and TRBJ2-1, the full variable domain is GAGVSQSPSNKVTEKGKDVELRCDPISGHTALYWYRQSLGQGLEFLIYFQGNSAPDKSGLPSDRFSAERTGGSVSTLTIQRTQQEDSAVYLCASSFTSLDEQFFGPGTRLTVL.

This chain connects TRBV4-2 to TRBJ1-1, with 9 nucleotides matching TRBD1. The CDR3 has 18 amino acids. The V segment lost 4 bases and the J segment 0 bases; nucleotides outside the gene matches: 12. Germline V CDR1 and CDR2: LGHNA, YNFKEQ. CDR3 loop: CASSRIYGTGLMNTEAFF. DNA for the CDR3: TGTGCCAGCAGCCGAATCTACGGGACAGGGCTTATGAACACTGAAGCTTTCTTT.

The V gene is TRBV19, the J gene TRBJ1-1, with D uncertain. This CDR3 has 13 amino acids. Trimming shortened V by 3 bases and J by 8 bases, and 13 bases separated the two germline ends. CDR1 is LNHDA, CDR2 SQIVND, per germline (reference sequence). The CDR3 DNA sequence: TGTGCCAGTAGTATGCAGGTGAGTCGGGAAGCTTTCTTT. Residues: CASSMQVSREAFF.

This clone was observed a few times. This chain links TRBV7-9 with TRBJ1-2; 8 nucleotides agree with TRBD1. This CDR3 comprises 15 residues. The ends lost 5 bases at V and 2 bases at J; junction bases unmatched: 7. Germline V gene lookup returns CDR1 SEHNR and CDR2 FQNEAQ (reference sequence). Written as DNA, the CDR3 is TGTGCCAGCAGCGCCACCTGGACAGGGAACTATGGCTACACCTTC. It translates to CASSATWTGNYGYTF.

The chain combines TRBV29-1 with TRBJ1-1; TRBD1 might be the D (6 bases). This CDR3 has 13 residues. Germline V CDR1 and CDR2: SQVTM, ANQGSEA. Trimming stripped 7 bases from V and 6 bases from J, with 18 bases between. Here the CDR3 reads CSAQGRLSAEAFF. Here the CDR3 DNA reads TGCAGCGCCCAGGGGCGGTTAAGCGCTGAAGCTTTCTTT.

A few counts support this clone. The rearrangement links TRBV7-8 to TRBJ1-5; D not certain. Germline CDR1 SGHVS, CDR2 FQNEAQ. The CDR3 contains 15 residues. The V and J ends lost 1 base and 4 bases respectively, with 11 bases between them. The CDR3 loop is CASSLERLRNQPQHF. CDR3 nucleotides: TGTGCCAGCAGCTTAGAGAGATTGAGAAATCAGCCCCAGCATTTT.

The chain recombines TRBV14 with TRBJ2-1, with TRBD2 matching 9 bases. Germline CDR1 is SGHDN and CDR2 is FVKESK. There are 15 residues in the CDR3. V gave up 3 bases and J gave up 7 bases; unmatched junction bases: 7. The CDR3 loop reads CASSQISGSGNEQFF. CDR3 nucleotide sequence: TGTGCCAGCAGCCAGATTAGCGGGAGTGGGAATGAGCAGTTCTTC.

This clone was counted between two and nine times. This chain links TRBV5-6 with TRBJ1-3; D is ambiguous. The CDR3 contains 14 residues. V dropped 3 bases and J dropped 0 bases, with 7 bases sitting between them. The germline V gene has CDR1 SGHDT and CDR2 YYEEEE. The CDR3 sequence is CASSYTYSGNTIYF. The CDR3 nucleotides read TGTGCCAGCAGCTACACATACTCTGGAAACACCATATATTTT.